The following is a T cell receptor beta chain sequence with its context. This entry is derived from a study of technical replicates of blood from several donors. Sequencing used immunoSEQ multiplex PCR; TCRdb keeps in-frame clones, though not all of them. Of under 95,000 clones detected, more than 95% appear once; the ten largest clones hold roughly 0.16%. Germline V gene lookup returns CDR1 MGHRA and CDR2 YSYEKL. Losses at the gene ends were 6 bases for V and 5 bases for J; bases not matched to a gene: 11. CDR3 length: 15 residues. This TCR came from a human donor in good health. The sample taken for sequencing was T cells isolated from PBMCs. The genes are TRBV4-1 and TRBJ2-7, with TRBD1 matching over 9 bases. The CDR3 nucleotides are TGCGCCAGCAGGCCCCCCGGGACAGGGCGAGACGAGCAGTACTTC. Protein product: CASRPPGTGRDEQYF.